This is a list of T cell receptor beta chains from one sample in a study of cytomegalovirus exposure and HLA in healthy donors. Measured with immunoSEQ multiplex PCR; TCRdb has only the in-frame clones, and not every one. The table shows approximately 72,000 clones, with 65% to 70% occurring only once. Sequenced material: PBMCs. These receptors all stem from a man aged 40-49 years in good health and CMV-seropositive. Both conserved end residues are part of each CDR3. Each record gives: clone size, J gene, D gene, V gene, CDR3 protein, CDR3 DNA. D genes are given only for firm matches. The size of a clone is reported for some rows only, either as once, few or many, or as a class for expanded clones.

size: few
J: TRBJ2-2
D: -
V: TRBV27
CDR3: CASSPGVWTGELFF
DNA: TGTGCCAGCAGCCCCGGGGTATGGACCGGGGAGCTGTTTTTT

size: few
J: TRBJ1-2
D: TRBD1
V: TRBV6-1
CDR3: CASSTSGGNYGYTF
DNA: TGTGCCAGCAGTACCTCAGGGGGCAACTATGGCTACACCTTC

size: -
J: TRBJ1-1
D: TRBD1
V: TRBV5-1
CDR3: CASSRGTAGIEAFF
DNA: TGCGCCAGCAGCCGAGGGACAGCAGGGATTGAAGCTTTCTTT

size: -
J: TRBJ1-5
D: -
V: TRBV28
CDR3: CASSLSQGPLTDQPQHF
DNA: TGTGCCAGCAGTTTAAGTCAGGGGCCCTTAACGGATCAGCCCCAGCATTTT

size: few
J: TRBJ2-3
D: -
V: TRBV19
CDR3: CASSIGLADTQYF
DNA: TGTGCCAGTAGTATAGGGCTAGCCGACACGCAGTATTTT

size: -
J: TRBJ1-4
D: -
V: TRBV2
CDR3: CASSSRGGEKLFF
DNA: TGTGCCAGCAGTTCGAGAGGTGGGGAAAAACTGTTTTTT

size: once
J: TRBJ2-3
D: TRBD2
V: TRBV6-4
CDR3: CASSKGGGITDTQYF
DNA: TGTGCCAGCAGTAAAGGCGGGGGGATTACAGATACGCAGTATTTT

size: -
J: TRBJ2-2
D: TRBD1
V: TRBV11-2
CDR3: CASSYRPGQGLGGELFF
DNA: TGTGCCAGCAGCTACAGACCGGGACAGGGCTTAGGCGGGGAGCTGTTTTTT

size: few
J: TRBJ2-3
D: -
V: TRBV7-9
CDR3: CASSLPRDTQYF
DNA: TGTGCCAGCAGCTTACCTCGGGATACGCAGTATTTT

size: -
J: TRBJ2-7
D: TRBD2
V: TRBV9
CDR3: CASSEEGEREEQYF
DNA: TGTGCCAGCAGCGAAGAAGGAGAGCGGGAAGAGCAGTACTTC

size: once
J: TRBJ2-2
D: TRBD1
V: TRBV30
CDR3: CAWSVGARGYGELFF
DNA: TGTGCCTGGAGTGTCGGTGCCAGGGGGTATGGGGAGCTGTTTTTT

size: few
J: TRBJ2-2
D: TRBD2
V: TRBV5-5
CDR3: CASSLGLAGNRNTGELFF
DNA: TGTGCCAGCAGCTTGGGACTAGCGGGGAACCGGAACACCGGGGAGCTGTTTTTT

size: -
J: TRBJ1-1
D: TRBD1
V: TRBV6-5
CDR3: CAVTGVGTEAFF
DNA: TGTGCCGTGACAGGGGTAGGCACTGAAGCTTTCTTT

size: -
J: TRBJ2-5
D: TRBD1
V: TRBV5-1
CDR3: CASSLWESDRQTQETQYF
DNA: TGCGCCAGCAGCCTGTGGGAATCGGACAGGCAGACCCAAGAGACCCAGTACTTC